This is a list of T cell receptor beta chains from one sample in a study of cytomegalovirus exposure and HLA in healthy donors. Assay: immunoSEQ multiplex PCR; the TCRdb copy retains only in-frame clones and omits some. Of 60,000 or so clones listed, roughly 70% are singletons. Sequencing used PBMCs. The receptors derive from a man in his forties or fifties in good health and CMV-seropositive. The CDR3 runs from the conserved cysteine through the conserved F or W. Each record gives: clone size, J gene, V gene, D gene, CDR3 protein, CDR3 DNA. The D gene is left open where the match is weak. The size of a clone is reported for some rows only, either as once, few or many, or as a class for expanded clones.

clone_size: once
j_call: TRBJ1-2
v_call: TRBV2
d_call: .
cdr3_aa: CASRLGPGFGSYGYTF
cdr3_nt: TGTGCCAGCAGGCTGGGGCCAGGGTTCGGGTCCTATGGCTACACCTTC

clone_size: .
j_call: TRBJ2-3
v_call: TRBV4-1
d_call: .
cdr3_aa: CASSLRGGPGITDTQYF
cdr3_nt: TGCGCCAGCAGCCTGAGGGGGGGACCCGGCATCACAGATACGCAGTATTTT

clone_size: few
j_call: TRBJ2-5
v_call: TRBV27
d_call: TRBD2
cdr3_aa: CASSLRLAGETQYF
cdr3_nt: TGTGCCAGCAGTTTGAGGCTAGCGGGTGAGACCCAGTACTTC

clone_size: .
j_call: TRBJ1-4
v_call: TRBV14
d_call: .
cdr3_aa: CASRPSGFATNEKLFF
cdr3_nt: TGTGCCAGCAGACCGTCTGGCTTTGCAACTAATGAAAAACTGTTTTTT

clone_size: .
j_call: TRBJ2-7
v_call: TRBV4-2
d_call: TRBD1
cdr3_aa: CASSQGQGAPYEQYF
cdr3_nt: TGTGCCAGCAGCCAAGGGCAGGGGGCCCCCTACGAGCAGTACTTC

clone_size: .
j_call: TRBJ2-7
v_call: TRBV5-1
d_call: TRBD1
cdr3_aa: CASSLTGQRYEQYF
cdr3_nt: TGCGCCAGCAGCCTTACGGGACAGCGCTACGAGCAGTACTTC

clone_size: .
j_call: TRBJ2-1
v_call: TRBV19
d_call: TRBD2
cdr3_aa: CASSIQAGAEQFF
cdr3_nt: TGTGCCAGTAGTATTCAAGCGGGGGCTGAGCAGTTCTTC

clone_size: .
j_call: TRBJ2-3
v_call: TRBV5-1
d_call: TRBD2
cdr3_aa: CASSFASGVSDTQYF
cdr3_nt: TGCGCCAGCAGCTTCGCTAGCGGGGTATCAGATACGCAGTATTTT

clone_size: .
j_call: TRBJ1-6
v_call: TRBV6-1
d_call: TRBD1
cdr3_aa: CASDRVRSYNSPLHF
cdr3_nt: TGTGCCAGCGACAGGGTTCGGTCCTATAATTCACCCCTCCACTTT

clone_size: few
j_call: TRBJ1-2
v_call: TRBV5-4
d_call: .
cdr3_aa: CASSLAAGDGYTF
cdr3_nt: TGTGCCAGCAGCTTGGCGGCAGGGGATGGCTACACCTTC

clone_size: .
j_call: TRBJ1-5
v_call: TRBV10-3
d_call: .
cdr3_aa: CAISPRGGGGNQPQHF
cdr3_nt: TGTGCCATCAGCCCAAGGGGGGGAGGAGGCAATCAGCCCCAGCATTTT